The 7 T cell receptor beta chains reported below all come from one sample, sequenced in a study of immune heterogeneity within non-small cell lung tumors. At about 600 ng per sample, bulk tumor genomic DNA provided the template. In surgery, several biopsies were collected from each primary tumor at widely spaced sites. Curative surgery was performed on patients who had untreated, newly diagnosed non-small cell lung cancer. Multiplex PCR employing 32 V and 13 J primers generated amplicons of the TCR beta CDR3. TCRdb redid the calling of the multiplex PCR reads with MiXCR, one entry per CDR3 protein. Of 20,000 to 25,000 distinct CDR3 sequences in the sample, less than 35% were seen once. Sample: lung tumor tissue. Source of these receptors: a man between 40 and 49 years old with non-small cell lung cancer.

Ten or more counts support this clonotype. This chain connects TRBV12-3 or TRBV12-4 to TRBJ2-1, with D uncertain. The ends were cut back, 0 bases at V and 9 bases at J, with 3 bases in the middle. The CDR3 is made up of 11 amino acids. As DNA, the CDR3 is TGTGCCAGCAGTTTAGCGGTTGAGCAGTTCTTC. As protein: CASSLAVEQFF.

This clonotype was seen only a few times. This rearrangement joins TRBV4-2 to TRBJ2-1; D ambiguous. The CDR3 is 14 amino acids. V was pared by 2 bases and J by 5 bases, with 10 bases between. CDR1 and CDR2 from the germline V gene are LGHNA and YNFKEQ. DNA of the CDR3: TGTGCCAGCAGCCAATTCACCTCGCACAATGAGCAGTTCTTC. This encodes CASSQFTSHNEQFF.

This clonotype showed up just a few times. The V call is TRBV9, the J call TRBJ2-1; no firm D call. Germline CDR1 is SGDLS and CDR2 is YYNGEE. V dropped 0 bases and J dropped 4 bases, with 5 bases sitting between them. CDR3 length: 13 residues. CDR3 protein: CASSVDTYNEQFF. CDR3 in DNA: TGTGCCAGCAGCGTAGACACGTACAATGAGCAGTTCTTC.

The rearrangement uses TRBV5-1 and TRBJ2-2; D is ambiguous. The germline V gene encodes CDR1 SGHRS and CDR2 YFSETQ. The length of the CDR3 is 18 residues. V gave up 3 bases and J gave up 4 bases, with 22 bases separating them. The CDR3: CASSSPPAQPPSTGELFF. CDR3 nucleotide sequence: TGCGCCAGCAGCTCCCCCCCGGCCCAACCACCCTCCACCGGGGAGCTGTTTTTT.

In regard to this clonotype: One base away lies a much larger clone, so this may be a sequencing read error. CDR3 DNA: TGTGCCGGCACCTTCCGGGACAGTTATAATTCACCCCTCCACTTT. Its protein product is CAGTFRDSYNSPLHF. The chain recombines TRBV2 with TRBJ1-6, with 7 bases lining up with TRBD1. The CDR3 is 15 residues long. Germline loops: CDR1 SNHLY, CDR2 FYNNEI. Trimming removed 11 bases from V and 4 bases from J; junction bases left unmatched: 11.

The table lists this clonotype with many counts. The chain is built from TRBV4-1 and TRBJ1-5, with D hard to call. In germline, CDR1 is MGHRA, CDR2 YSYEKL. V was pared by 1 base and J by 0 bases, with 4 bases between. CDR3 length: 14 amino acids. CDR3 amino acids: CASSQGRSNQPQHF. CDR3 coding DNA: TGCGCCAGCAGCCAAGGCCGTAGCAATCAGCCCCAGCATTTT.

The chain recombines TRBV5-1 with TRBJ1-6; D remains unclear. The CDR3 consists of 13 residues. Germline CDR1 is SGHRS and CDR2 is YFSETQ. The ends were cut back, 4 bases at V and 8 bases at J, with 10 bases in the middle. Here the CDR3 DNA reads TGCGCCAGCAGCCCAACGCTGGATTCACCCCTCCACTTT. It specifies CASSPTLDSPLHF.